The present TCR beta chain was sequenced within a study of blood T cells in healthy people across ages. This clonotype showed up just a few times. V lost 4 bases to trimming and J lost 6 bases, with 13 bases between them. The CDR3 is 14 amino acids. The germline V gene encodes CDR1 MDHEN and CDR2 SYDVKM. Combining a sample-barcoded 5' primer with a J-beta primer mix, a second PCR ran for 7 to 11 cycles. Via MiXCR, TCRdb re-called the 5' RACE reads, giving one row per CDR3 protein. The table has about 640,000 distinct CDR3 sequences, approximately 50% seen once. The clonotype was recovered from a man aged 55-75 years in good health. The chain is built from TRBV28 and TRBJ2-1; a possible D gene is TRBD2 (6 bases). Specimen: blood. The CDR3 bases are TGTGCCAGCAGTTCCCGGGGGACCTTCAATGAGCAGTTCTTC. Its translation: CASSSRGTFNEQFF.